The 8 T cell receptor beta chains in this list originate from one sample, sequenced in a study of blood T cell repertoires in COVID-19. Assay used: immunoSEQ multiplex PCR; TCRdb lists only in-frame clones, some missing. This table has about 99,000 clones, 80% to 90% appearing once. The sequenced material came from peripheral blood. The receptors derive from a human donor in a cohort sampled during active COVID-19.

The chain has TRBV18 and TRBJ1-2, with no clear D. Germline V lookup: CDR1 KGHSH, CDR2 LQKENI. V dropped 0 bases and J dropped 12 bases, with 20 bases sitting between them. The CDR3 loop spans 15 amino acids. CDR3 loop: CASSPPVEGYGSHTF. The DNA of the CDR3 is TGTGCCAGCTCACCACCCGTCGAAGGGTACGGGAGTCACACCTTC.

The CDR3 reads CASSQSGTMNTEAFF. The DNA of the CDR3 is TGTGCCAGCTCACAGTCCGGGACAATGAACACTGAAGCTTTCTTT. The rearrangement uses TRBV18 and TRBJ1-1; possible D gene TRBD1, 6 bases. The CDR3 has 15 amino acids. Trimming cost V 4 bases and J 0 bases, with 12 bases left between them. CDR1 is KGHSH and CDR2 is LQKENI in the germline V gene.

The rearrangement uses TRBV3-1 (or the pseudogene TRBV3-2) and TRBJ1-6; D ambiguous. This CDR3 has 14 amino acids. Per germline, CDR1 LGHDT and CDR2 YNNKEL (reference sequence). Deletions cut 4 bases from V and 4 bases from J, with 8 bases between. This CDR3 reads CASSLQTYNSPLHF. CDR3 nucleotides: TGTGCCAGCAGCCTCCAGACTTATAATTCACCCCTCCACTTT.

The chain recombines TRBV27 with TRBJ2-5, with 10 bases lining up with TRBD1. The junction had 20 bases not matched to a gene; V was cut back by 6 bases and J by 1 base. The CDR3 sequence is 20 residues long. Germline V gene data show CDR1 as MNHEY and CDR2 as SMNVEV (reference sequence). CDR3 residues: CASSEHPPTGGLTSQETQYF. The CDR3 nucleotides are TGTGCCAGCAGCGAACACCCCCCGACAGGGGGCCTGACTAGCCAAGAGACCCAGTACTTC.

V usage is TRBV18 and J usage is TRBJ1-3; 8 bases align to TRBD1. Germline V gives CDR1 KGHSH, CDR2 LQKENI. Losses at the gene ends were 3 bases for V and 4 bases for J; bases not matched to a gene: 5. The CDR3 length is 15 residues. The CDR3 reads CASSPTGVEGNTIYF. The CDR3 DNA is TGTGCCAGCTCACCGACAGGGGTGGAAGGAAACACCATATATTTT.

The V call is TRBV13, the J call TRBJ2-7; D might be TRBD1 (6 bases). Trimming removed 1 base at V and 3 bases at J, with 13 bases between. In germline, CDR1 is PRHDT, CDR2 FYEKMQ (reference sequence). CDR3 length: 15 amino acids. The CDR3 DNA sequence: TGTGCCAGCAGCTTAGTAAAGGAACAGGGCTACGAGCAGTACTTC. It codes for CASSLVKEQGYEQYF.

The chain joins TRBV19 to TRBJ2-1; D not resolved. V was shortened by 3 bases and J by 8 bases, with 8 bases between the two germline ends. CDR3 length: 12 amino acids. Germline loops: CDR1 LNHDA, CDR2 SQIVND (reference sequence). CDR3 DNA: TGTGCCAGTAGTATCCCCATGTATGAGCAGTTCTTC. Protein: CASSIPMYEQFF.

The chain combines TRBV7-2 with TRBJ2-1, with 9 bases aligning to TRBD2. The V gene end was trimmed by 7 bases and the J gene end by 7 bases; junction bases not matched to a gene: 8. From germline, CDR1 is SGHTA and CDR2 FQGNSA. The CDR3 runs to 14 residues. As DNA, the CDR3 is TGTGCCAGCACCCAGGGGCTAGCGGGGAATGAGCAGTTCTTC. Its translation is CASTQGLAGNEQFF.